The 15 T cell receptor beta chains below were found in one sample sequenced in a study of T cell repertoires in cytomegalovirus infection. TCRdb re-analysed the reads in MiXCR, keeping a single row per CDR3 protein. In the table there are 110,000 to 150,000 distinct CDR3 sequences, around 30% of which are singletons. These TCRs' antigens remain unknown. The sequences come from CD8+ T cells from cultured PBMCs, collected from culture after CMV antigen stimulation. The source of these receptors is a human donor in good health (CMV status not recorded). Some clones in this sample may be carry-over from other donors' samples.

This chain connects TRBV29-1 to TRBJ2-1; tentatively, D is TRBD2 (7 bases). Per germline, CDR1 SQVTM and CDR2 ANQGSEA. V shed 3 bases and J shed 2 bases, with 17 bases lying between them. This CDR3 comprises 16 residues. The CDR3 region is CSVELGGALTYNEQFF. DNA for the CDR3: TGCAGCGTTGAGTTAGGGGGGGCGTTGACCTACAATGAGCAGTTCTTC.

The chain is built from TRBV4-1 and TRBJ2-1; D may be TRBD1 (6 bases). Germline V gene sequence: CDR1 MGHRA, CDR2 YSYEKL. The CDR3 contains 15 residues. Deletions cut 4 bases from V and 0 bases from J, with 10 bases between. The CDR3 nucleotides are TGCGCCAGCAGCCCAGGGGACACCTCCTACAATGAGCAGTTCTTC. The encoded protein is CASSPGDTSYNEQFF.

This clonotype occurred a few times. The chain couples TRBV7-8 to TRBJ2-1; no definite D call. Germline-derived CDR1 and CDR2 are SGHVS and FQNEAQ. This CDR3 spans 15 amino acids. V was shortened by 5 bases and J by 2 bases, with 13 bases between the two germline ends. This CDR3 is CASSSGFLTYNEQFF. In DNA, the CDR3 is TGTGCCAGCAGCAGTGGCTTTCTTACCTACAATGAGCAGTTCTTC.

The chain links TRBV6-6 to TRBJ2-5, with 12 bases lining up with TRBD2. The V and J ends lost 6 bases and 4 bases, in that order; junction bases with no gene match: 6. The CDR3 consists of 15 residues. The V gene's germline CDR1 is MNHNY and CDR2 SVGAGI (reference sequence). CDR3 protein: CASRTSGGFGETQYF. As DNA, the CDR3 is TGTGCCAGCAGAACTAGCGGGGGGTTCGGAGAGACCCAGTACTTC.

This clonotype was observed a handful of times. The chain joins TRBV6-5 to TRBJ1-6; weak D call: TRBD1 (5 bases). Germline CDR1 reads MNHEY; CDR2 reads SVGAGI. V lost 0 bases, J lost 3 bases, and 12 bases lay in between. This CDR3 has 17 amino acids. The CDR3 coding sequence is TGTGCCAGCAGTTACTCGGGCCGGGGCGGCTATAATTCACCCCTCCACTTT. Translation gives CASSYSGRGGYNSPLHF.

The chain has TRBV6-2 or TRBV6-3 and TRBJ2-7; 7 bases are a match to TRBD2. The length of the CDR3 is 15 residues. Germline V gene sequence: CDR1 MNHEY, CDR2 SVGEGT. The J segment lost 5 bases and the V segment lost 5 bases, leaving 12 bases of the junction unmatched. The CDR3, as DNA: TGTGCCAGCAGTAGGATCCGGGACTACCCTGACGAGCAGTACTTC. It yields the protein CASSRIRDYPDEQYF.

This clonotype occurred many times. This chain connects TRBV2 to TRBJ1-1; tentatively, D is TRBD1 (5 bases). The CDR3 has 11 amino acids. The V gene's germline CDR1 is SNHLY and CDR2 FYNNEI. V was clipped by 3 bases and J by 10 bases, with 9 bases between them. The CDR3 loop is CASSEIGVAFF. CDR3 bases: TGTGCCAGCAGTGAGATAGGGGTAGCTTTCTTT.

This clonotype was observed a handful of times. The chain links TRBV7-9 to TRBJ1-2, with D hard to call. This CDR3 has 13 residues. CDR1 is SEHNR, CDR2 FQNEAQ, per germline (reference sequence). Trimming left V 5 bases short and J 6 bases short, with 13 bases between. DNA of the CDR3: TGTGCCAGCAGCGAAGTGGGTCCGGATGGCTACACCTTC. Translation gives CASSEVGPDGYTF.

DNA of the CDR3: TGCAGCGTTGGACAGGGGGCCTACGAGCAGTACTTC. It codes for CSVGQGAYEQYF. This chain connects TRBV29-1 to TRBJ2-7; 9 positions match TRBD1. Trimming cost V 4 bases and J 2 bases; bases outside gene matches: 0. Per germline, CDR1 SQVTM and CDR2 ANQGSEA. This CDR3 spans 12 amino acids.

The chain combines TRBV5-6 with TRBJ2-2, with 8 bases lining up with TRBD1. CDR1 is SGHDT, CDR2 YYEEEE, per germline. Unmatched junction bases numbered 12, after V lost 4 bases and J lost 4 bases. The CDR3 is 17 residues long. Written as DNA, the CDR3 is TGTGCCAGCAGCCCTACGCCCAGGGGGCTTGCCACCGGGGAGCTGTTTTTT. This codes for CASSPTPRGLATGELFF.

V is TRBV5-4 and J is TRBJ1-1; D perhaps matches TRBD1 (5 bases). CDR3 length: 15 amino acids. Per germline, CDR1 SGHNT and CDR2 YYREEE (reference sequence). Deletions cut 0 bases from V and 0 bases from J, with 9 bases between. CDR3 sequence (DNA): TGTGCCAGCAGCTTGGCCGGAGGGGTGAACACTGAAGCTTTCTTT. Amino acids: CASSLAGGVNTEAFF.

This clonotype was detected only a few times. V is TRBV2 and J is TRBJ1-2; a weak D match, TRBD1 (5 bases). The germline V and J ends were trimmed by 8 bases and 5 bases, with 12 bases remaining between them. Germline-derived CDR1 and CDR2 are SNHLY and FYNNEI. This CDR3 has 12 residues. CDR3 in amino acids: CASGETVYGYTF. The CDR3, as DNA: TGTGCCAGCGGAGAGACAGTTTATGGCTACACCTTC.

The chain combines TRBV2 with TRBJ2-3; D gene unclear. With 1 base removed from V and 6 bases from J, the gap between germline ends came to 2 bases. Looked up from germline, CDR1 is SNHLY and CDR2 is FYNNEI. The CDR3 is 11 residues long. CDR3: CASSEGDTQYF. The DNA for the CDR3 is TGTGCCAGCAGTGAAGGTGATACGCAGTATTTT.

This clonotype was picked up one time. The CDR3 DNA sequence: TGTGCCAGCACTCGACCCCCGATGAACACTGAAGCTTTCTTT. Encoded protein: CASTRPPMNTEAFF. The J gene is TRBJ1-1, the V gene TRBV12-3 or TRBV12-4, with D unresolved. Deletions cut 7 bases from V and 0 bases from J, with 12 bases between. The CDR3 has 14 amino acids.

The table lists this clonotype with a few counts. The rearrangement uses TRBV6-5 and TRBJ2-1, with 14 positions matching TRBD2. The CDR3 length is 18 residues. V lost 6 bases to trimming and J lost 8 bases; unmatched junction nucleotides: 15. The V gene's germline CDR1 is MNHEY and CDR2 SVGAGI. In nucleotides, the CDR3 is TGTGCCAGCAGCTATTCCGGGACTAGCGGGGGCCTGGGGTATGAGCAGTTCTTC. Translated: CASSYSGTSGGLGYEQFF.